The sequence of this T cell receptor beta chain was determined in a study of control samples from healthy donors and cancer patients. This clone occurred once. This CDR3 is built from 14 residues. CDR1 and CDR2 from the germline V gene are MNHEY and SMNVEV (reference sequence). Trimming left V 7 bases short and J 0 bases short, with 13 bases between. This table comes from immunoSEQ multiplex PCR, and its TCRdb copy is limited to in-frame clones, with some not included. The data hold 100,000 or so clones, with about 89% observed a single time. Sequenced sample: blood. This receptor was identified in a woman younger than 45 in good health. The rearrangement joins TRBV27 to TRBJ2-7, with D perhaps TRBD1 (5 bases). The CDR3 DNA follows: TGTGCCAGCACCAGGACAAGGAGCTCCTACGAGCAGTACTTC. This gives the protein CASTRTRSSYEQYF.